This T cell receptor beta chain was documented in a study of brain T cells in children with intractable seizures. Between the trimmed V and J ends, which lost 2 bases and 3 bases, there was a span of 7 bases. The germline V gene encodes CDR1 KGHSH and CDR2 LQKENI. The CDR3 covers 13 residues. Time point: blood from clinic visit 5 months post-surgery; TSC patient then seizure free. The assay was immunoSEQ multiplex PCR, and TCRdb's table has in-frame clones only and misses some. The data hold about 320,000 clones, with about 93% observed a single time. Sequenced here: peripheral blood, sampled roughly 5 months after surgery. This sequence joins TRBV18 and TRBJ1-2, with TRBD1 as a possible D gene (6 bases). This sequence was found in a boy less than two years old with tuberous sclerosis and intractable seizures. CDR3 nucleotide sequence: TGTGCCAGCTCACCAAACAGGGACTATGGCTACACCTTC. Its protein product is CASSPNRDYGYTF.